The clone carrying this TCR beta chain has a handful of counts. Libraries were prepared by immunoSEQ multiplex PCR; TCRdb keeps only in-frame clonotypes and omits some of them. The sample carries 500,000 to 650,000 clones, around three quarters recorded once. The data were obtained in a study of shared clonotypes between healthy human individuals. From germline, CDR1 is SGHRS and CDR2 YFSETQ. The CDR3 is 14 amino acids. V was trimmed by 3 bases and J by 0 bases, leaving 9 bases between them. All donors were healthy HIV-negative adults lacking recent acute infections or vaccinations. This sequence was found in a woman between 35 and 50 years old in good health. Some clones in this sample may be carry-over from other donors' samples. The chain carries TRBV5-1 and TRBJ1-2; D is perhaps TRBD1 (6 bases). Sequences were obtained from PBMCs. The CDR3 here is CASSSDSPNYGYTF. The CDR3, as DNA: TGCGCCAGCAGCTCGGACAGCCCTAACTATGGCTACACCTTC.